This TCR beta chain appears in the sequencing data of a study of cytomegalovirus exposure and HLA in healthy donors. Study-wide results and limits: Reports indicated that the classifier achieved high specificity and sensitivity in diagnosing cytomegalovirus status. A missense DCLRE1C variant was associated with V- and J-gene trimming of TCR beta chains in a later analysis, and an independent cohort replicated the association.

A few counts support this clone. What it binds is unknown. Germline V gene sequence: CDR1 SGHNT, CDR2 YYREEE (reference sequence). This CDR3 spans 15 amino acids. Losses at the gene ends were 4 bases for V and 4 bases for J; bases not matched to a gene: 6. The study ran its PCR with 60 Vbeta and 13 Jbeta primers. The protocol was immunoSEQ multiplex PCR, while the TCRdb copy is restricted to in-frame clones and leaves out a portion. The sample holds 130,000 or so clones, over 6.5% seen once. The sequencing input was PBMCs. The TCR was taken from a woman aged 40 to 50 in good health and CMV-seropositive. V gene TRBV5-4 combines with J gene TRBJ2-2; 8 nucleotides agree with TRBD1. CDR3 bases: TGTGCCAGCAGCAACACGGGACAGGTCACCGGGGAGCTGTTTTTT. Protein sequence: CASSNTGQVTGELFF.